One TCR beta chain is described in this entry. Its target is unknown. Germline V lookup: CDR1 SGHRS, CDR2 YFSETQ. V lost 4 bases and J 2 bases, leaving 12 bases between the germline ends. This CDR3 spans 14 amino acids. These data originate in a study of shared clonotypes between healthy human individuals. General study findings and limits: Only a few donors were included, so the genetic and exposure-history diversity represented was limited.

Libraries were prepared by immunoSEQ multiplex PCR; TCRdb keeps only in-frame clonotypes and omits some of them. The sample shows about 960,000 clones, 70% to 85% of them seen only once. Sequenced: memory CD4+ T cells sorted from blood. Subset meaning: CD45RA-negative fraction. The TCR was taken from a man younger than 35 in good health. V usage is TRBV5-1 and J usage is TRBJ2-5; D perhaps matches TRBD2 (6 bases). CDR3 loop: CASSQGLLQETQYF. Written as DNA, the CDR3 is TGCGCCAGCAGCCAGGGACTGCTACAAGAGACCCAGTACTTC.